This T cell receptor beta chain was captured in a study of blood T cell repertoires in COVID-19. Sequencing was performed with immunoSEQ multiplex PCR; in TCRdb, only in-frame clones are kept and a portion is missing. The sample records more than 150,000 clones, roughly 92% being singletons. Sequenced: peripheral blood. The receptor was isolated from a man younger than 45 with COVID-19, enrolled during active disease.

CDR3 nucleotides: TGTGCCACCGCAAGGGGCTCTTCACCCCTCCACTTT. It translates to CATARGSSPLHF. The rearrangement uses TRBV2 and TRBJ1-6, with a weak D call TRBD1 (5 bases). Trimming pared 10 bases from V and 9 bases from J, leaving 13 bases between. Looked up from germline, CDR1 is SNHLY and CDR2 is FYNNEI. The length of the CDR3 is 12 residues.